These T cell receptor beta chains were read from a single sample in a study of metastatic and nonmetastatic thyroid tumors. TCRdb re-called clones from the PCR reads using MiXCR. The table shows under 30,000 clones, with 20% occurring only once. The source material was blood. These receptors all stem from a male donor with papillary thyroid cancer or a benign thyroid nodule (not recorded which). Some clones in this sample may be carry-over from other donors' samples. Both conserved end residues are part of each CDR3. A D gene is named only where the DNA matches it firmly. Expanded clones are given a class, and other clones once, few, many or no size at all.

V: TRBV6-1; J: TRBJ1-2; D: -; size: medium-sized; CDR3: CASSVGQGGGYTF; DNA: TGTGCCAGCAGTGTGGGTCAGGGTGGTGGCTACACCTTC
V: TRBV6-2/TRBV6-3; J: TRBJ2-1; D: TRBD2; size: -; CDR3: CASSFQTSGGHNEQFF; DNA: TGTGCCAGCAGTTTCCAGACTAGCGGGGGGCACAATGAGCAGTTCTTC
V: TRBV4-3; J: TRBJ2-7; D: TRBD2; size: many; CDR3: CASSQGLAGYYEQYF; DNA: TGCGCCAGCAGCCAAGGACTAGCGGGATACTACGAGCAGTACTTC
V: TRBV12-5; J: TRBJ1-2; D: -; size: few; CDR3: CASGGWGSSYGYTF; DNA: TGTGCTAGTGGGGGATGGGGCTCGAGCTATGGCTACACCTTC
V: TRBV6-1; J: TRBJ2-2; D: TRBD2; size: few; CDR3: CASSGLSGGNTGELFF; DNA: TGTGCCAGCAGCGGACTATCGGGGGGGAACACCGGTGAGCTGTTTTTT
V: TRBV20-1; J: TRBJ1-5; D: -; size: -; CDR3: CSVREGGTQHF; DNA: TGCAGTGTTAGGGAAGGCGGTACCCAGCATTTT
V: TRBV9; J: TRBJ2-6; D: TRBD2; size: -; CDR3: CASSVGLAGGLSGANVLTF; DNA: TGTGCCAGCAGCGTAGGACTAGCGGGAGGGCTATCTGGGGCCAACGTCCTGACTTTC
V: TRBV6-5; J: TRBJ1-6; D: -; size: many; CDR3: CASSYSIRPGAPLHF; DNA: TGTGCCAGCAGTTACTCGATACGACCGGGAGCACCCCTCCACTTT
V: TRBV30; J: TRBJ1-5; D: -; size: -; CDR3: CAWSNARSIPGQPQHF; DNA: TGTGCCTGGAGCAACGCACGCAGCATTCCGGGCCAGCCCCAGCATTTT
V: TRBV11-3; J: TRBJ1-3; D: -; size: -; CDR3: CVSSQRGLRNTIYF; DNA: TGTGTCAGCAGCCAAAGGGGACTGAGAAACACCATATATTTT
V: TRBV5-5; J: TRBJ2-5; D: TRBD2; size: many; CDR3: CASSPSGLAIETQYF; DNA: TGTGCCAGCAGCCCATCGGGACTAGCAATAGAGACCCAGTACTTC
V: TRBV6-1; J: TRBJ2-5; D: -; size: -; CDR3: CASMRGRSEESQYF; DNA: TGTGCCAGCATGAGAGGTCGTAGCGAGGAGAGCCAGTACTTC
V: TRBV10-1; J: TRBJ2-1; D: TRBD1; size: many; CDR3: CASSAFTGGYDNEQFF; DNA: TGCGCCAGCAGTGCCTTTACAGGGGGCTACGACAATGAGCAGTTCTTC
V: TRBV30; J: TRBJ2-2; D: TRBD2; size: -; CDR3: CAWSVHFVIAGDRVVEMFF; DNA: TGTGCCTGGAGTGTACATTTTGTGATAGCGGGAGATCGGGTCGTGGAGATGTTTTTT
V: TRBV13; J: TRBJ2-2; D: -; size: many; CDR3: CASSISEYTGELFF; DNA: TGTGCCAGCAGCATTAGCGAGTACACCGGGGAGCTGTTTTTT
V: TRBV6-2/TRBV6-3; J: TRBJ1-5; D: -; size: many; CDR3: CASSYVTANYNQPQHF; DNA: TGTGCCAGCAGTTACGTGACAGCAAATTACAATCAGCCCCAGCATTTT
V: TRBV4-3; J: TRBJ2-7; D: TRBD2; size: large; CDR3: CASSQVLAESYEQYF; DNA: TGCGCCAGCAGCCAGGTTCTAGCGGAGTCCTACGAGCAGTACTTC
V: TRBV4-1; J: TRBJ2-7; D: -; size: -; CDR3: CASSQFYEQYF; DNA: TGCGCCAGCAGCCAATTCTACGAGCAGTACTTC
V: TRBV12-5; J: TRBJ1-3; D: TRBD1; size: many; CDR3: CASDVDQGAGNTIYF; DNA: TGTGCTAGTGATGTTGATCAGGGGGCTGGAAACACCATATATTTT
V: TRBV2; J: TRBJ2-5; D: TRBD2; size: many; CDR3: CASSEAGLAVETQYF; DNA: TGTGCCAGCAGTGAAGCGGGACTAGCGGTAGAGACCCAGTACTTC
V: TRBV5-1; J: TRBJ2-2; D: -; size: many; CDR3: CASSSDPGTANTGELFF; DNA: TGCGCCAGCAGCTCAGACCCCGGGACGGCGAACACCGGGGAGCTGTTTTTT
V: TRBV19; J: TRBJ2-7; D: -; size: medium-sized; CDR3: CASNPGGVWGYEQYF; DNA: TGTGCCAGTAACCCAGGAGGGGTATGGGGTTACGAGCAGTACTTC